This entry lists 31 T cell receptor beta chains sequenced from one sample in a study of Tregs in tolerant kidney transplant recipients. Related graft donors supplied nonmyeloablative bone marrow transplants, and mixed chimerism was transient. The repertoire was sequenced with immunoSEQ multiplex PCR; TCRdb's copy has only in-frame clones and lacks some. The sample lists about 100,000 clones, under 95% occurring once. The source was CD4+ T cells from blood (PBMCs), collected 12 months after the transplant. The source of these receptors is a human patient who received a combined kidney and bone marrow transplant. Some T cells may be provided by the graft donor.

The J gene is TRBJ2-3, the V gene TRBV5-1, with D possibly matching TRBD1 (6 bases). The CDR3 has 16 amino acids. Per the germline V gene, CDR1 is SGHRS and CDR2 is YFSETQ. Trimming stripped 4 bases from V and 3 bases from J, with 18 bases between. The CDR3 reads CASSIPDSAMTDTQYF. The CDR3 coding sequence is TGCGCCAGCAGCATCCCGGACAGTGCGATGACAGATACGCAGTATTTT.

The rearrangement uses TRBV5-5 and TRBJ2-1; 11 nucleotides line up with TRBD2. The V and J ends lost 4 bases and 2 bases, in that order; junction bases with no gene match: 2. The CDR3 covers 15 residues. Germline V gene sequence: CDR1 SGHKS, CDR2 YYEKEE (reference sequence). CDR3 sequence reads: CASSKGLAAYNEQFF. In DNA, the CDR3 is TGTGCCAGCAGCAAGGGACTAGCGGCCTACAATGAGCAGTTCTTC.

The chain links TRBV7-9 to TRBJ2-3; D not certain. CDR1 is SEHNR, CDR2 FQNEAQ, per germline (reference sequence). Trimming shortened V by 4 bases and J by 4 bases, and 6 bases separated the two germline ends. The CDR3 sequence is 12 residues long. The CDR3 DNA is TGTGCCAGCAGCTCCCCCGCAGATACGCAGTATTTT. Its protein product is CASSSPADTQYF.

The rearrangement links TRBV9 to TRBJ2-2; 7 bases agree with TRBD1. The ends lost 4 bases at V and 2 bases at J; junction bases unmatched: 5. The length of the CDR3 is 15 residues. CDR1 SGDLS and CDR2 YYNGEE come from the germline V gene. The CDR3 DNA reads TGTGCCAGCAGCTTAACAGGGGCTAACACCGGGGAGCTGTTTTTT. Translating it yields CASSLTGANTGELFF.

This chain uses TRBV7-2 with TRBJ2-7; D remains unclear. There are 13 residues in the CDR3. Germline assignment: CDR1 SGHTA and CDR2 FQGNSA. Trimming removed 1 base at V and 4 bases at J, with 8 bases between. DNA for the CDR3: TGTGCCAGCAGCTTAGGACGGAGATACGAGCAGTACTTC. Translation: CASSLGRRYEQYF.

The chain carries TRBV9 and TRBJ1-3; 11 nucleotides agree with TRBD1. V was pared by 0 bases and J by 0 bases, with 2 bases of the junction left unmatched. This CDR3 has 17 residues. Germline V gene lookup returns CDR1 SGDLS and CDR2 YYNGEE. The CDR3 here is CASSVAGTGGSGNTIYF. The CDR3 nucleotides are TGTGCCAGCAGCGTAGCTGGGACAGGGGGCTCTGGAAACACCATATATTTT. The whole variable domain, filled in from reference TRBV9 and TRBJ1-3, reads DSGVTQTPKHLITATGQRVTLRCSPRSGDLSVYWYQQSLDQGLQFLIQYYNGEERAKGNILERFSAQQFPDLHSELNLSSLELGDSALYFCASSVAGTGGSGNTIYFGEGSWLTVV.

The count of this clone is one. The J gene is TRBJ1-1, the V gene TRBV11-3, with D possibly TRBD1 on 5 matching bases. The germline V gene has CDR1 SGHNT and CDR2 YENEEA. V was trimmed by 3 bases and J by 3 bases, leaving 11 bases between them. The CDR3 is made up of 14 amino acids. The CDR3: CASSFRGEYTEAFF. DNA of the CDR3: TGTGCCAGCAGCTTTCGGGGGGAGTACACTGAAGCTTTCTTT.

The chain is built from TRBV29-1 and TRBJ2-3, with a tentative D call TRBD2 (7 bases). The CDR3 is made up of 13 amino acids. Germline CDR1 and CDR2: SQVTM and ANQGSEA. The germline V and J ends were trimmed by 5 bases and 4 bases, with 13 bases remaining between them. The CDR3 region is CSVPLGGADTQYF. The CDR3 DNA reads TGCAGCGTTCCGCTAGGGGGGGCAGATACGCAGTATTTT.

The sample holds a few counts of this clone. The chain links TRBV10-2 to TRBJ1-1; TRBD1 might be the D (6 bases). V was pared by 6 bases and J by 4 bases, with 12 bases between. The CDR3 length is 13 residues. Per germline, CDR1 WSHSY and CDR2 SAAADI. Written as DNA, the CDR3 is TGCGCCAGCAGATGGGGGCGAGGCACTGAAGCTTTCTTT. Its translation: CASRWGRGTEAFF.

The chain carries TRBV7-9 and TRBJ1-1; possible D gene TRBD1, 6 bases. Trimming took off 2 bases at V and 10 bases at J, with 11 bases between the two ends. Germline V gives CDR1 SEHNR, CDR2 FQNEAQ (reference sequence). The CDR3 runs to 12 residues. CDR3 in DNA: TGTGCCAGCAGCTTAACAACAGGGAGAGCTTTCTTT. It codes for CASSLTTGRAFF.

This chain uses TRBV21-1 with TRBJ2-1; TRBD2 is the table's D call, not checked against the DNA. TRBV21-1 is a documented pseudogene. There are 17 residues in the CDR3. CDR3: CASSRVAGVRSYNEQFF. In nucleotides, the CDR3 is TGTGCCAGCAGCCGGGTAGCGGGAGTCCGCTCCTACAATGAGCAGTTCTTC.

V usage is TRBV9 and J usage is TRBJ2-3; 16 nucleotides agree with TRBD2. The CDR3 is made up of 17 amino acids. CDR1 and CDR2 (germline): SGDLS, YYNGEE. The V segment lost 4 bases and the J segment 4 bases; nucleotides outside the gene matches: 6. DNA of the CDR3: TGTGCCAGCAGCCCGGGACTAGCGGGGGGGCTGGCAGATACGCAGTATTTT. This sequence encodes CASSPGLAGGLADTQYF.

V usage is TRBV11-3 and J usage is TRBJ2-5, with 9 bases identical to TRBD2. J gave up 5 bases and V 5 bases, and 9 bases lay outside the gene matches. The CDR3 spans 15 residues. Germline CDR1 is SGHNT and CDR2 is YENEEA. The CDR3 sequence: CASSLRRGGQETQYF. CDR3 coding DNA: TGTGCCAGCAGCCTGCGGCGGGGGGGCCAGGAGACCCAGTACTTC.

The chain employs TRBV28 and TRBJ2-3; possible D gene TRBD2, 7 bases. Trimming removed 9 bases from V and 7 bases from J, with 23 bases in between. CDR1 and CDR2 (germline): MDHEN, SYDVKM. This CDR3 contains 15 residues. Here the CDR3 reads CASRGLGGQRNTQYF. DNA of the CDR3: TGTGCCAGTAGGGGACTGGGGGGGCAGAGGAATACGCAGTATTTT.

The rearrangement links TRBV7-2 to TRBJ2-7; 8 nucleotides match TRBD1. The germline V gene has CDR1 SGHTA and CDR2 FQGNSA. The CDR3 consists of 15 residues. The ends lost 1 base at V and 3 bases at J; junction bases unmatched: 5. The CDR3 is CASSLVGQGFYEQYF. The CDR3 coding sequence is TGTGCCAGCAGCTTAGTAGGACAGGGATTCTACGAGCAGTACTTC.

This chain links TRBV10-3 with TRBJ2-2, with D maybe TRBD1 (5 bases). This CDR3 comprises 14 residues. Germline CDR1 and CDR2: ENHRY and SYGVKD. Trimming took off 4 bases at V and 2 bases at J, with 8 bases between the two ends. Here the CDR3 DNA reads TGTGCCATCAGTGGACAGCCAAACACCGGGGAGCTGTTTTTT. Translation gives CAISGQPNTGELFF.

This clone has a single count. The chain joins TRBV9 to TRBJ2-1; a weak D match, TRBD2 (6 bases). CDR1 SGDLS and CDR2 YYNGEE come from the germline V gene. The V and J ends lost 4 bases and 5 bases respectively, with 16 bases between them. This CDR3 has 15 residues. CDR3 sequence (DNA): TGTGCCAGCAGCCGAAATCGACTAGAGAACAATGAGCAGTTCTTC. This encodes CASSRNRLENNEQFF.

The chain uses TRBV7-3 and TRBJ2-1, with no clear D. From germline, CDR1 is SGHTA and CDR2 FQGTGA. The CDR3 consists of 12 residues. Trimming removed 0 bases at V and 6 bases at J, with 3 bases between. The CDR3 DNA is TGTGCCAGCAGCTTAACCGGCAATGAGCAGTTCTTC. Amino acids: CASSLTGNEQFF. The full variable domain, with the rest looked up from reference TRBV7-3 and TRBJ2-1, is GAGVSQTPSNKVTEKGKYVELRCDPISGHTALYWYRQSLGQGPEFLIYFQGTGAADDSGLPNDRFFAVRPEGSVSTLKIQRTERGDSAVYLCASSLTGNEQFFGPGTRLTVL.

CDR3 loop: CASSPRAGVSSETQYF. The CDR3 DNA reads TGTGCCAGCTCACCTCGTGCAGGGGTATCGAGCGAGACCCAGTACTTC. This chain joins TRBV18 and TRBJ2-5; a possible D gene is TRBD1 (6 bases). V lost 3 bases and J lost 5, with 19 bases in between. The CDR3 consists of 16 residues. Germline V gives CDR1 KGHSH, CDR2 LQKENI. Variable domain in full (rest from reference TRBV18 and TRBJ2-5): NAGVMQNPRHLVRRRGQEARLRCSPMKGHSHVYWYRQLPEEGLKFMVYLQKENIIDESGMPKERFSAEFPKEGPSILRIQQVVRGDSAAYFCASSPRAGVSSETQYFGPGTRLLVL.

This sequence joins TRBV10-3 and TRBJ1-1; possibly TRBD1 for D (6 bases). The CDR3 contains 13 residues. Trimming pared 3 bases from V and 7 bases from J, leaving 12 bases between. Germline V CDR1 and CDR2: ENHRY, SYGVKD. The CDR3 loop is CAISESQGGEAFF. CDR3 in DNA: TGTGCCATCAGTGAATCACAGGGTGGTGAAGCTTTCTTT.

The CDR3 sequence is CASSPDRGTIQYF. CDR3 nucleotide sequence: TGTGCCAGCAGCCCGGACAGGGGAACCATTCAGTACTTC. The chain employs TRBV11-3 and TRBJ2-4; 9 nucleotides agree with TRBD1. The V gene end was trimmed by 5 bases and the J gene end by 9 bases; junction bases not matched to a gene: 5. CDR3 size: 13 residues. Germline V gene data show CDR1 as SGHNT and CDR2 as YENEEA.

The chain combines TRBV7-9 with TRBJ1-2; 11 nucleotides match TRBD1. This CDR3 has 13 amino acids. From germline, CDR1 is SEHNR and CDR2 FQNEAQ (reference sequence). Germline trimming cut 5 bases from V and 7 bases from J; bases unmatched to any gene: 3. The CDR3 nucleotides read TGTGCCAGCAGCCGGGACAGGGGGGCTGGCTACACCTTC. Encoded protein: CASSRDRGAGYTF.

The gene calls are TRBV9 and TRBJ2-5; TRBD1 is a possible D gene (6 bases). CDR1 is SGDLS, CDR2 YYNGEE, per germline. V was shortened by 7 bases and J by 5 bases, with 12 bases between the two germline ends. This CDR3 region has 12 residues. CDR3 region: CASLYRDETQYF. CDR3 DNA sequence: TGTGCCAGCCTATACAGGGACGAGACCCAGTACTTC.

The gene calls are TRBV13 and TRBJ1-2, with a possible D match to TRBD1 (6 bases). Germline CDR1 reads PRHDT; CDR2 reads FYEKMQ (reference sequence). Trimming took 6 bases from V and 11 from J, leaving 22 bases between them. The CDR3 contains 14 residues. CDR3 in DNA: TGTGCCAGCAGGCAAGGGGGTACGGTTTTAAGTTACACCTTC. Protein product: CASRQGGTVLSYTF.

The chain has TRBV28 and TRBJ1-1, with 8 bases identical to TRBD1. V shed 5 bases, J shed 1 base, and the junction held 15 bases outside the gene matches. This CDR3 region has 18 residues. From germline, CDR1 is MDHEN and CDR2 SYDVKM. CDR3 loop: CASSPDRGARRGNTEAFF. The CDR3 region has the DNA TGTGCCAGCAGTCCTGACAGGGGAGCACGAAGAGGGAACACTGAAGCTTTCTTT.

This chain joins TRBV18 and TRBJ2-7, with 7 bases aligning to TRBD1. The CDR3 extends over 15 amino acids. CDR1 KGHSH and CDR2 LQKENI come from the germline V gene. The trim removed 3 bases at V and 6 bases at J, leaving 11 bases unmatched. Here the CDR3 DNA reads TGTGCCAGCTCACCTATTTCGGGACAGAGTACCGAGCAGTACTTC. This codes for CASSPISGQSTEQYF. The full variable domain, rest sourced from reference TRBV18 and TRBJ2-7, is NAGVMQNPRHLVRRRGQEARLRCSPMKGHSHVYWYRQLPEEGLKFMVYLQKENIIDESGMPKERFSAEFPKEGPSILRIQQVVRGDSAAYFCASSPISGQSTEQYFGPGTRLTVT.

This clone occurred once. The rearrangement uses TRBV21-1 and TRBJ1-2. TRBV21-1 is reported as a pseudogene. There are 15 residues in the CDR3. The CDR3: CASSKEGGDNYGYTF. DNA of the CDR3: TGTGCCAGCAGCAAGGAGGGGGGGGACAACTATGGCTACACCTTC.

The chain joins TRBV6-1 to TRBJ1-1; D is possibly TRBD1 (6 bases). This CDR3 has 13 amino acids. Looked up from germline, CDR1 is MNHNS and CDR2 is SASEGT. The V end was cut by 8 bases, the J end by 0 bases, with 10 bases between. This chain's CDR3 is CASPGQMNTEAFF. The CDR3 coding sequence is TGTGCCAGCCCAGGACAGATGAACACTGAAGCTTTCTTT.

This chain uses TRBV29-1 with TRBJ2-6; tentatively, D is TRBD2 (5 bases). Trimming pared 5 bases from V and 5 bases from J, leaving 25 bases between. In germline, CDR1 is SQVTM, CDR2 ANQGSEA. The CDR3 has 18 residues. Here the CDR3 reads CSVKTQLGIQSRANVLTF. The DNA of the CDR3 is TGCAGCGTTAAGACGCAACTAGGCATACAAAGTCGGGCCAACGTCCTGACTTTC.

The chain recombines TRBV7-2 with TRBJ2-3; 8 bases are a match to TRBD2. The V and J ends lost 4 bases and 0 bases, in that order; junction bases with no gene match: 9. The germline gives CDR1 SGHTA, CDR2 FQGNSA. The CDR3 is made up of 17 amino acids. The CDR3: CASSWRAGAASTDTQYF. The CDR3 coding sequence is TGTGCCAGCAGCTGGAGAGCGGGGGCCGCCAGCACAGATACGCAGTATTTT. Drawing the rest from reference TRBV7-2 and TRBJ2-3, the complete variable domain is GAGVSQSPSNKVTEKGKDVELRCDPISGHTALYWYRQSLGQGLEFLIYFQGNSAPDKSGLPSDRFSAERTGGSVSTLTIQRTQQEDSAVYLCASSWRAGAASTDTQYFGPGTRLTVL.

The CDR3 here is CASSIGRARGLFYEQYF. The CDR3, as DNA: TGTGCCAGTAGTATAGGTCGAGCAAGGGGGCTGTTTTACGAGCAGTACTTC. The genes are TRBV19 and TRBJ2-7; 7 positions agree with TRBD1. The V gene's germline CDR1 is LNHDA and CDR2 SQIVND (reference sequence). The CDR3 runs to 17 residues. Trimming removed 1 base from V and 4 bases from J; junction bases left unmatched: 13. The full variable domain, completed using reference TRBV19 and TRBJ2-7, is DGGITQSPKYLFRKEGQNVTLSCEQNLNHDAMYWYRQDPGQGLRLIYYSQIVNDFQKGDIAEGYSVSREKKESFPLTVTSAQKNPTAFYLCASSIGRARGLFYEQYFGPGTRLTVT.